This TCR beta chain stems from a study of cytomegalovirus exposure and HLA in healthy donors. A word on this clone: Its antigen is currently unknown.

Primers for the PCR totalled 60 Vbeta and 13 Jbeta. The table came from immunoSEQ multiplex PCR; TCRdb's copy has only in-frame clones and leaves some out. The sample contains over 200,000 clones, around 64% of which appear only once. Germline V gene data show CDR1 as SGHRS and CDR2 as YFSETQ. V was clipped by 0 bases and J by 10 bases; unmatched bases: 4. There are 14 residues in the CDR3. Study-wide results and caveats: Overall, approximately 150 TCR beta chains were annotated as cytomegalovirus-associated.

The clonotype comes from a middle-aged man in good health and CMV-seropositive. Source material: PBMCs. The chain uses TRBV5-1 and TRBJ2-1; TRBD1 matches 10 bases. The CDR3 spells CASSLGQGAREQFF. The CDR3, as DNA: TGCGCCAGCAGCTTGGGACAGGGGGCCCGGGAGCAGTTCTTC. Variable domain in full (rest from reference TRBV5-1 and TRBJ2-1): KAGVTQTPRYLIKTRGQQVTLSCSPISGHRSVSWYQQTPGQGLQFLFEYFSETQRNKGNFPGRFSGRQFSNSRSEMNVSTLELGDSALYLCASSLGQGAREQFFGPGTRLTVL.